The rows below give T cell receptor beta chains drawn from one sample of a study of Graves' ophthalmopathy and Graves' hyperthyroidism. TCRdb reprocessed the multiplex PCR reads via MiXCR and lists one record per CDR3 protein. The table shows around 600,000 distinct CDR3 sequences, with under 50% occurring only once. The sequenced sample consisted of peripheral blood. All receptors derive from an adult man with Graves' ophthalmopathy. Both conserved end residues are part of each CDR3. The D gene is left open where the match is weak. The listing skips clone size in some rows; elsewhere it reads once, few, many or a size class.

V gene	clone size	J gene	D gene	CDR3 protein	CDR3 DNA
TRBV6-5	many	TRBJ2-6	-	CASSYDSSGANVLTF	TGTGCCAGCAGTTACGACAGCTCTGGGGCCAACGTCCTGACTTTC
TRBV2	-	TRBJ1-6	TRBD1	CATQGTGSPLHF	TGTGCCACACAGGGGACGGGTTCACCCCTCCACTTT
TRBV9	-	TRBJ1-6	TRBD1	CASSQADRANSPLHF	TGTGCCAGCAGCCAAGCGGACAGGGCCAATTCACCCCTCCACTTT
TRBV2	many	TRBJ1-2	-	CASRAPGRGYGYTF	TGTGCCAGCAGGGCTCCGGGACGGGGGTATGGCTACACCTTC
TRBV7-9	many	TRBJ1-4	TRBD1	CASSSRDSEKLFF	TGTGCCAGCAGCTCACGGGACAGTGAAAAACTGTTTTTT
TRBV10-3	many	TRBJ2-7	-	CAIKGERYEQYF	TGTGCCATCAAGGGTGAGAGGTACGAGCAGTACTTC
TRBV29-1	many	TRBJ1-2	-	CSVGTENNYGYTF	TGCAGCGTTGGGACAGAAAATAACTATGGCTACACCTTC
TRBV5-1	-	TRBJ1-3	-	CASSLTTDSGGYTIYF	TGCGCCAGCAGCCTTACGACAGACTCAGGTGGCTACACCATATATTTT
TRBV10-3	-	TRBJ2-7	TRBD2	CASTLRTSGSGEQYF	TGTGCCAGCACCCTAAGGACTAGCGGGAGTGGGGAGCAGTACTTC
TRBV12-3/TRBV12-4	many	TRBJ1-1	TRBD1	CASSYNRGSTFF	TGTGCCAGCAGTTACAACAGGGGATCAACTTTCTTT